The sequence of this TCR beta chain was determined in a study of cytomegalovirus exposure and HLA in healthy donors. About the study: Unique TCRs from HLA-typed donors, roughly 87 million of them, were held in an early data release.

In the PCR, 60 Vbeta and 13 Jbeta primers were used. Here immunoSEQ multiplex PCR was the method, and the copy in TCRdb shows in-frame clones only, minus some. The table has roughly 44,000 clones, roughly 80% seen once. Each of the donors was a healthy bone marrow donor. V lost 6 bases, J lost 6 bases, and 11 bases stayed unmatched. CDR1 and CDR2 from the germline V gene are MNHNY and SVGAGI (reference sequence). The CDR3 consists of 14 residues. This TCR was recovered from a man aged 50 to 59 in good health and CMV-seronegative. The V and J genes are TRBV6-6 and TRBJ2-7; 7 positions match TRBD2. Sample: PBMCs. The CDR3 nucleotides read TGTGCCAGCAGCCGGAGCGGGAACTCGCCCGAGCAGTACTTC. Translating it yields CASSRSGNSPEQYF.